The TCR beta chain described here comes from a study of regulatory T cells in long-lasting Graves disease. At the level of the study: Those Graves' patients who were newly diagnosed had been on antithyroid drugs under 3 months.

This clonotype was seen many times. Germline lookup yields CDR1 MNHNS and CDR2 SASEGT. The V end lost 2 bases, the J end lost 0 bases, and 16 bases lay between the germline ends. The CDR3 loop spans 17 amino acids. HTBI primers from iRepertoire and Arm-PCR of CDR3 regions yielded the TCR beta libraries. TCRdb re-called the multiplex PCR reads through MiXCR, storing one row per CDR3 protein. The sample lists about 500,000 distinct CDR3 sequences, about 16% occurring once. Indicated time point: newly diagnosed GD, antithyroid drugs for less than 3 months. Preparation of the TCR library used RNA extracted from PBMCs. In addition, the sample was reused for a study of T cells in Graves' hyperthyroidism and ophthalmopathy. That study adds: First-round RT-PCR with HTBI primers amplified the TCR CDR3 region. In the blood, most expanded thyroid clonotypes above 0.001 appeared as well. Model-based prediction identified ophthalmopathy a median roughly 6.1 months prior to its onset.

The sample here was peripheral blood mononuclear cells (PBMCs), taken at new diagnosis, from a patient treated with antithyroid drugs. J is TRBJ1-1 and V is TRBV6-1; D is uncertain. This TCR derives from a man in his forties with Graves disease. For the CDR3, the DNA is TGTGCCAGCAGTGAAAGGAGGTCGGGTGTCATGAACACTGAAGCTTTCTTT. Protein: CASSERRSGVMNTEAFF.